This TCR beta chain is drawn from a study of blood T cell repertoires in COVID-19. Study details: The samples span acute and convalescent COVID-19 from the United States, Italy and Spain. From T cells, B-cell-depleted T cells, or PBMCs came the material, which was cDNA or gDNA.

As handled by the study authors: Quantification of nucleated cells was approximated via reference gene primer amplification. TCRdb keeps only in-frame clones here, not all; method: immunoSEQ multiplex PCR. The V and J calls and clone size were taken over from that table, and D and trimming were inferred from the DNA. This table holds roughly 280,000 clones, around 85% found once. The V end was cut by 2 bases, the J end by 6 bases, with 13 bases between. Looked up from germline, CDR1 is LGHDT and CDR2 is YNNKEL (reference sequence). This CDR3 spans 14 amino acids. The receptor was isolated from a woman between 65 and 79 years old with acute or convalescent COVID-19. Sequenced input: peripheral blood. This chain joins TRBV3-1 (or the pseudogene TRBV3-2) and TRBJ2-5; a possible D gene is TRBD2 (7 bases). CDR3 in DNA: TGTGCCAGCAGCCAAAAAGGGGGGGCACAGACCCAGTACTTC. Translation gives CASSQKGGAQTQYF.